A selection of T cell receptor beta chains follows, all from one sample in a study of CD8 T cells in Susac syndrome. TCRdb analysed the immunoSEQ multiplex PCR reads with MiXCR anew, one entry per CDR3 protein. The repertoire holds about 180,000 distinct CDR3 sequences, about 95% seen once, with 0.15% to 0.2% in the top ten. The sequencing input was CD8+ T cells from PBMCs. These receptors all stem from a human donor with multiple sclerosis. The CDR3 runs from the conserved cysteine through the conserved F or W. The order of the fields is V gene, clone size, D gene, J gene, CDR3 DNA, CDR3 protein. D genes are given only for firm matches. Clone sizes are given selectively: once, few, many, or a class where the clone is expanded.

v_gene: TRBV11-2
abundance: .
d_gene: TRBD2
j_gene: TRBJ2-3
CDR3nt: TGTGCCAGCAGATATACAGCGGGAGGCACAGATACGCAGTATTTT
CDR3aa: CASRYTAGGTDTQYF

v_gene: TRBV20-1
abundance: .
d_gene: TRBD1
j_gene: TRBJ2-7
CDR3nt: TGCAGTGCTAGAGAACCGGGACAGGGGAATCGTGAGTACTTC
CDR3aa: CSAREPGQGNREYF

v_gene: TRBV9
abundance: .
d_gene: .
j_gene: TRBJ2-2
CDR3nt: TGTGCCAGCACCCGAAGCGGACCCGGGGAGCTGTTTTTT
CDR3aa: CASTRSGPGELFF

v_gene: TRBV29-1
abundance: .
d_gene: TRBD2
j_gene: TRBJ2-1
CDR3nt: TGCAGCGTTGTTTCGGGACTAGCGATTGGCGAGCAGTTCTTC
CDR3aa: CSVVSGLAIGEQFF

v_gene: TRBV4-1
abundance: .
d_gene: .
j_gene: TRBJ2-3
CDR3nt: TGCGCCAGCAGCCAAGTCGCCCCCCTCTCGATGGATACGCAGTATTTT
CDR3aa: CASSQVAPLSMDTQYF

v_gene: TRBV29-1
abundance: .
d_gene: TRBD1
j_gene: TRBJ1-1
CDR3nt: TGCAGCGCCGCGACAGGGGGAACTGAAGCTTTCTTT
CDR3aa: CSAATGGTEAFF

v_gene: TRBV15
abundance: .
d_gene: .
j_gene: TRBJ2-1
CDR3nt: TGTGCCACCAGCAGAGACTACAATGAGCAGTTCTTC
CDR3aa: CATSRDYNEQFF

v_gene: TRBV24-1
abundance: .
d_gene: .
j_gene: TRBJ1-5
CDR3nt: TGTGCCACCAGTGATTTTAGGGCGAAACCCCAGCATTTT
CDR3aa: CATSDFRAKPQHF

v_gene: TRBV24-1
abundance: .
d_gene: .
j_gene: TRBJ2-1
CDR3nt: TGTGCCACCAGTGATTTGCACGGTATAGAGTCAGCAGTTCCAACCTACAATGAGCAGTTCTTC
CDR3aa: CATSDLHGIESAVPTYNEQFF

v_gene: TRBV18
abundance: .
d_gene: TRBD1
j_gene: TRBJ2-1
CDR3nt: TGTGCCAGCTCGATTTGGGAAGGACAGGGGGCAAATGAGCAGTTCTTC
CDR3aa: CASSIWEGQGANEQFF

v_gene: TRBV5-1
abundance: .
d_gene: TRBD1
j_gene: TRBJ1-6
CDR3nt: TGCGCCAGCAGCTCGGACAGGGAAAATTCACCCCTCCACTTT
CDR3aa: CASSSDRENSPLHF

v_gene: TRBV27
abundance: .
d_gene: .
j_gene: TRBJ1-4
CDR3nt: TGTGCCAGCAGTTTACGTATCGGACGTAGGAGTAATGAAAAACTGTTTTTT
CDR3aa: CASSLRIGRRSNEKLFF

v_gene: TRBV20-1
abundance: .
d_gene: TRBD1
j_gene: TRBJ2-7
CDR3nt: TGCAGTGCTGCACGGGACAGGGGGACCTACGAGCAGTACTTC
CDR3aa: CSAARDRGTYEQYF

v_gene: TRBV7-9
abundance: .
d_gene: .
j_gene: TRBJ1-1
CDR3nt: TGTGCCAGCAGCGACTACAGGGTTGGAGCTTTCTTT
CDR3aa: CASSDYRVGAFF

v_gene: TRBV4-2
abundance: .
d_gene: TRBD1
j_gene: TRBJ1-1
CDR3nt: TGTGCCAGCAGGGGACAGGGGACGAACACTGAAGCTTTCTTT
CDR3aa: CASRGQGTNTEAFF

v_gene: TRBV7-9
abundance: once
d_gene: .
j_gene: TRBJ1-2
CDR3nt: TGTGCCAGCAGCTCGCTATCAGGGGAAAGCTATGGCTACACCTTC
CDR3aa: CASSSLSGESYGYTF

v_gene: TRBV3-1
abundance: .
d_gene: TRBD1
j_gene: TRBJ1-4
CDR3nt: TGTGCCAGCAGCCAGTGGACAGGGTTAACTGATGAAAAACTGTTTTTT
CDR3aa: CASSQWTGLTDEKLFF

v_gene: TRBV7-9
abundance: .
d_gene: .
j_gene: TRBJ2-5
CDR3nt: TGTGCCAGCAGCAACCGGGACCAAGGGATGGAGACCCAGTACTTC
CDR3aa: CASSNRDQGMETQYF

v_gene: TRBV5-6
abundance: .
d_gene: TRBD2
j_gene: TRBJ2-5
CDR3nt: TGTGCCAGCAGCCCCGCGGGAGAAGAGACCCAGTACTTC
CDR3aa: CASSPAGEETQYF

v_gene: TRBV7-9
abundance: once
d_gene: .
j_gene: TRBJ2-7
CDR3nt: TGTGCCAGCAGCTACCCCGGGAACTACGAGCAGTACTTC
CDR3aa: CASSYPGNYEQYF

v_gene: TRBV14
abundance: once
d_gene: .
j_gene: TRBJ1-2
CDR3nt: TGTGCCAGCAGCCAAGATCTAGAGTTGAATGGCTACACCTTC
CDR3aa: CASSQDLELNGYTF

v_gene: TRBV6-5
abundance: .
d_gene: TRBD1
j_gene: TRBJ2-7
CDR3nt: TGTGCCAGCAGTCCAAACAGGGGGCACGAGCAGTACTTC
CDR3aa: CASSPNRGHEQYF

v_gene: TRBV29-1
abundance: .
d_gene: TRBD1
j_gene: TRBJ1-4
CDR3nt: TGCAGCGTGAGGGGACAGGCCTTGAATGAAAAACTGTTTTTT
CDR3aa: CSVRGQALNEKLFF

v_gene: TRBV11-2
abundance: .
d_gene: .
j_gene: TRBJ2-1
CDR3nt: TGTGCCAGTCGAGCGGAGTACAATGAGCAGTTCTTC
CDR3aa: CASRAEYNEQFF

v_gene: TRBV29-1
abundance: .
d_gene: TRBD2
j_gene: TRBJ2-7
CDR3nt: TGCAGCGTGAGGTTGGCGGGAGACTACGAGCAGTACTTC
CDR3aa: CSVRLAGDYEQYF

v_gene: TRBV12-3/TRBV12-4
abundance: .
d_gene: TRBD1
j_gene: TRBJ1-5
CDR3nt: TGTGCCAGCAGCCGGACAGGGAGGGCCAGCAATCAGCCCCAGCATTTT
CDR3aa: CASSRTGRASNQPQHF

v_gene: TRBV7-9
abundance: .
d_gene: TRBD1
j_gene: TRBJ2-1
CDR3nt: TGTGCCAGCAGCCCCCAGACAGGGGTTGAGCAGTTCTTC
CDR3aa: CASSPQTGVEQFF

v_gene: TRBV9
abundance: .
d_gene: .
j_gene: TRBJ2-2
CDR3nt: TGTGCCAGCAGCGTAGGGCGGAGAAACACCGGGGAGCTGTTTTTT
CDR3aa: CASSVGRRNTGELFF

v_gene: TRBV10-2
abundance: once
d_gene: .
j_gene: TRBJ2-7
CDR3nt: TGCGCCAGCAGTGTAGGATGGCGCTCCTACGAGCAGTACTTC
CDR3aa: CASSVGWRSYEQYF

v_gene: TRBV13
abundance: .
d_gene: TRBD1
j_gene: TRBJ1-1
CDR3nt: TGTGCCAGCAGCCAAGGACAGGGGCTTAGAGAAGCTTTCTTT
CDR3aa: CASSQGQGLREAFF

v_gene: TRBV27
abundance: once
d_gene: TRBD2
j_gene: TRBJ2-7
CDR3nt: TGTGCCAGCAGTTTATCCCCTTTAGCGGGAGCGGGGAACGAGCAGTACTTC
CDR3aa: CASSLSPLAGAGNEQYF

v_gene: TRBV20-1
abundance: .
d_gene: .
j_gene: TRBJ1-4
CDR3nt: TGCAGTGCTAGAGATGTCAGTGCAACTAATGAAAAACTGTTTTTT
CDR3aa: CSARDVSATNEKLFF

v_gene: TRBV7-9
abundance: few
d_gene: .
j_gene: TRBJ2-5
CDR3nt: TGTGCCAGCAGCTTGGGGGGCAGGGAGACCCAGTACTTC
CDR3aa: CASSLGGRETQYF

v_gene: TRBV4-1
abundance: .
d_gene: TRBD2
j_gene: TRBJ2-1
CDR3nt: TGCGCCAGCGGTAGCGGGATCTTCTATGAGCAGTTCTTC
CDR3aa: CASGSGIFYEQFF

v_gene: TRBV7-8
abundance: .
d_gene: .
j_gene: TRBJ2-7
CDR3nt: TGTGCCAGCAGCTTAGGGGTGGCTGGCTACGAGCAGTACTTC
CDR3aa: CASSLGVAGYEQYF

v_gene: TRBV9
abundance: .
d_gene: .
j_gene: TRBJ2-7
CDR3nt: TGTGCCAGCAGTGGGGGTGGGTCCTACGAGCAGTACTTC
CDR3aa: CASSGGGSYEQYF

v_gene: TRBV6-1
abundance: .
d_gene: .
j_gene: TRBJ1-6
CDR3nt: TGTGCCAGCAGGGACGGGAGCTCCTATAATTCACCCCTCCACTTT
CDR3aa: CASRDGSSYNSPLHF

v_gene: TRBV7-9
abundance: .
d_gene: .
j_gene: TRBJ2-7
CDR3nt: TGTGCCAGCAGCTACGGGAAGCCCTACGAGCAGTACTTC
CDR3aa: CASSYGKPYEQYF

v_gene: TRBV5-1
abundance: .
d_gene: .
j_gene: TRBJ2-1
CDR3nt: TGCGCCAGCAGCCCTACGGGACCTAGATACAATGAGCAGTTCTTC
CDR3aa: CASSPTGPRYNEQFF

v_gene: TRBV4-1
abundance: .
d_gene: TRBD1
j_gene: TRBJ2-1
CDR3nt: TGCGCCAGCAGCTTCCGTGGGACAGGGGTCAATGAGCAGTTCTTC
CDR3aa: CASSFRGTGVNEQFF

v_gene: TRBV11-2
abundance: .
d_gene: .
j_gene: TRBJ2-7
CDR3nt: TGTGCCAGCAGCCCCGGGGTGGCCCACGAGCAGTACTTC
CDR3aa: CASSPGVAHEQYF

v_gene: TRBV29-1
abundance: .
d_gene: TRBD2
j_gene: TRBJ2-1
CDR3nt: TGCAGCGCCCTCGCGGGAGTCTACAATGAGCAGTTCTTC
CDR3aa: CSALAGVYNEQFF

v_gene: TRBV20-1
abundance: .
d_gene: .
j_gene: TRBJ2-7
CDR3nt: TGCAGTGCTAGCCGGGACGGATCCTACGAGCAGTACTTC
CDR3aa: CSASRDGSYEQYF

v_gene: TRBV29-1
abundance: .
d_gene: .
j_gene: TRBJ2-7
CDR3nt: TGCAGCGTTGAGGTAGGGTGGGCCGAGCAGTACTTC
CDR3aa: CSVEVGWAEQYF